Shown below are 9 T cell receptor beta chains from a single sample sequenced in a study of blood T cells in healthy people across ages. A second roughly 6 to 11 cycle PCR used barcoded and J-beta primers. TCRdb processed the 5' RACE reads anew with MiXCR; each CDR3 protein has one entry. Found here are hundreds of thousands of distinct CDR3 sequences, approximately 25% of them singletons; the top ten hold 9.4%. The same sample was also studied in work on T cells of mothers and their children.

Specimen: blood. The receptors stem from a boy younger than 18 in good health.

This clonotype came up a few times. The DNA for the CDR3 is TGTGCCAGCAGCAGGGGCGGCTACACCTTC. Its protein is CASSRGGYTF. The V gene is TRBV28, the J gene TRBJ1-2, with a possible D match to TRBD1 (6 bases). Per germline, CDR1 MDHEN and CDR2 SYDVKM. The CDR3 runs 10 residues. Trimming shortened V by 6 bases and J by 8 bases, and 7 bases separated the two germline ends.

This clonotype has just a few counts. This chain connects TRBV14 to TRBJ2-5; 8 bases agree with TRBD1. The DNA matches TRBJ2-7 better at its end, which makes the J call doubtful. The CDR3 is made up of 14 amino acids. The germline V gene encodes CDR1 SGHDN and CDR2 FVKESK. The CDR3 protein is CASSQRTGHYEQYF. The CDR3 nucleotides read TGTGCCAGCAGCCAAAGGACAGGGCACTACGAGCAGTACTTC.

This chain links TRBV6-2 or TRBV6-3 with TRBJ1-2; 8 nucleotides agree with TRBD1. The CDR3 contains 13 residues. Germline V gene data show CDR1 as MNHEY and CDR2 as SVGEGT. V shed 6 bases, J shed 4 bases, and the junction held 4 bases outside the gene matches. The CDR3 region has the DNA TGTGCCAGCAGGGACAGGGATCCCTATGGCTACACCTTC. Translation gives CASRDRDPYGYTF.

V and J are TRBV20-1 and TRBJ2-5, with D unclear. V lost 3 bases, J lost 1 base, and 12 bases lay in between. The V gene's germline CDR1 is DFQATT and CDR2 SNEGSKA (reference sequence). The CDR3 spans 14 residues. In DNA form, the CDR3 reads TGCAGTGCTAGGTGGTCTCGCCCCCAAGAGACCCAGTACTTC. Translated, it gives CSARWSRPQETQYF.

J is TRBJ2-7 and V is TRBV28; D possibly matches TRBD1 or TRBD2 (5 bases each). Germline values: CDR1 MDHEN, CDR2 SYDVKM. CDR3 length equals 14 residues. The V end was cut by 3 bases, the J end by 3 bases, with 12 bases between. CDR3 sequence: CASSFGGLGYEQYF. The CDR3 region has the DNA TGTGCCAGCAGTTTTGGGGGATTGGGCTACGAGCAGTACTTC.

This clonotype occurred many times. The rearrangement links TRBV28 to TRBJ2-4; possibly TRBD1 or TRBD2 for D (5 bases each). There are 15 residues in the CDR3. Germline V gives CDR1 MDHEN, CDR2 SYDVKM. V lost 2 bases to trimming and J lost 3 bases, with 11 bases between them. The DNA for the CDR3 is TGTGCCAGCAGTTTAGTGGGGGAGAGCAAAAACATTCAGTACTTC. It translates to CASSLVGESKNIQYF.

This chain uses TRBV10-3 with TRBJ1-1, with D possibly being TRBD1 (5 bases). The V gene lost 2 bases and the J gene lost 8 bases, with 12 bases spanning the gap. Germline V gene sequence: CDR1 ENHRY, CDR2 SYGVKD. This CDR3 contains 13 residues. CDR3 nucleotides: TGTGCCATCAGTGAGATTGATGGGGGGGAAGCTTTCTTT. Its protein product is CAISEIDGGEAFF.

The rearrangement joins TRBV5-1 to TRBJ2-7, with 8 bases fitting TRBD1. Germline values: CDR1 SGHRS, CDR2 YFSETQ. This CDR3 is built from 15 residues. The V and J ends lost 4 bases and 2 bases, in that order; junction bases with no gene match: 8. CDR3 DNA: TGCGCCAGCAGCACTTGGACAGGGACCCCCTACGAGCAGTACTTC. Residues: CASSTWTGTPYEQYF.

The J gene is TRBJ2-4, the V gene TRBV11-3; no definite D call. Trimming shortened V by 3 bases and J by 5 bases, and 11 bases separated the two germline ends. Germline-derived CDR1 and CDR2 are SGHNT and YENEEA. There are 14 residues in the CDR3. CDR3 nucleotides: TGTGCCAGCAGCTTTTATGATAAACAAAACATTCAGTACTTC. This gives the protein CASSFYDKQNIQYF.